The 4 T cell receptor beta chains below come from one sample, sequenced in a study of T cell changes during pregnancy in multiple sclerosis. The method was immunoSEQ multiplex PCR; TCRdb's version includes in-frame clones alone and lacks a portion of them. This table has around 56,000 clones, around nine tenths appearing once. This specimen consisted of peripheral blood, obtained in the third trimester of pregnancy. The receptors were sampled from a female donor in good health, enrolled as a control in a pregnancy study.

The chain links TRBV5-1 to TRBJ2-7; weak D call: TRBD2 (5 bases). Trimming left V 4 bases short and J 1 base short, with 15 bases between. Germline assignment: CDR1 SGHRS and CDR2 YFSETQ. The CDR3 is 15 residues long. The CDR3 coding sequence is TGCGCCAGCAGCCGCGAGGGCCAGATTTCCTACGAGCAGTACTTC. Translation gives CASSREGQISYEQYF.

The chain couples TRBV11-2 to TRBJ2-7; the match to TRBD2 covers 12 bases. The CDR3 is 15 amino acids. V was clipped by 5 bases and J by 5 bases; unmatched bases: 7. The V gene's germline CDR1 is SGHAT and CDR2 FQNNGV. The CDR3 spells CASSPGTSGLNEQYF. CDR3 coding DNA: TGTGCCAGCAGCCCTGGGACTAGCGGGCTCAACGAGCAGTACTTC.

This clone was counted between two and nine times. The chain recombines TRBV2 with TRBJ2-4, with 10 bases lining up with TRBD2. The ends lost 7 bases at V and 0 bases at J; junction bases unmatched: 3. The germline CDR1 and CDR2 sequences are SNHLY and FYNNEI. This CDR3 comprises 15 residues. The CDR3 region has the DNA TGTGCCAGCAATCGACTAGCGGGAGCCAAAAACATTCAGTACTTC. This sequence encodes CASNRLAGAKNIQYF.

This rearrangement joins TRBV19 to TRBJ2-1, with a tentative D call TRBD2 (6 bases). Germline-derived CDR1 and CDR2 are LNHDA and SQIVND (reference sequence). The length of the CDR3 is 15 residues. Trimming pared 3 bases from V and 0 bases from J, leaving 9 bases between. As DNA, the CDR3 is TGTGCCAGTAGTATGGCGGGGTACTCCTACAATGAGCAGTTCTTC. Its translation is CASSMAGYSYNEQFF.